This is a list of T cell receptor beta chains from one sample in a study of CD8 T cells in ankylosing spondylitis. TCRdb re-called the 5' RACE reads with MiXCR, one entry per CDR3 protein. Of some 130,000 distinct CDR3 sequences in the sample, around 6.6% are singletons; the top ten hold around 12%. Source material: blood, either unsorted or a sorted T cell fraction (not recorded which). These receptor sequences come from a female donor with ankylosing spondylitis or in good health (not recorded which). The CDR3 runs from the conserved cysteine through the conserved F or W. The D gene is left open where the match is weak. Rows give clone size only sometimes, using once, few, many, or a class for an expanded clone.

cdr3_nt: TGTGCCAGCAGGGAACAGGGGCGAGACGGCTACACCTTC
cdr3_aa: CASREQGRDGYTF
clone_size: many
v_call: TRBV6-1
d_call: TRBD1
j_call: TRBJ1-2

cdr3_nt: TGTGCCAGCAGCCAAGACGGTTTGTCAGGTCTCTCTGGGGCCAACGTCCTGACTTTC
cdr3_aa: CASSQDGLSGLSGANVLTF
clone_size: -
v_call: TRBV4-2
d_call: -
j_call: TRBJ2-6

cdr3_nt: TGTGCCAGCAGCACCTCAGGGAGGGGGGATCAGCCCCAGCATTTT
cdr3_aa: CASSTSGRGDQPQHF
clone_size: many
v_call: TRBV12-3/TRBV12-4
d_call: -
j_call: TRBJ1-5

cdr3_nt: TGTGCCACCAGCAGAGAAACTGATGAGCAGTTCTTC
cdr3_aa: CATSRETDEQFF
clone_size: many
v_call: TRBV15
d_call: -
j_call: TRBJ2-1

cdr3_nt: TGTGCCAGCAGCTTACACCGAGGCACAGATACGCAGTATTTT
cdr3_aa: CASSLHRGTDTQYF
clone_size: few
v_call: TRBV11-3
d_call: -
j_call: TRBJ2-3

cdr3_nt: TGCAGCGTTGAGGGCGGGGGGACTTACAATGAGCAGTTCTTC
cdr3_aa: CSVEGGGTYNEQFF
clone_size: few
v_call: TRBV29-1
d_call: TRBD2
j_call: TRBJ2-1

cdr3_nt: TGTGCCAGCAGTGAGGACGGACTTTATAGCAATCAGCCCCAGCATTTT
cdr3_aa: CASSEDGLYSNQPQHF
clone_size: many
v_call: TRBV6-1
d_call: -
j_call: TRBJ1-5

cdr3_nt: TGTGCCAGCAGTGAAATGGGGGCGCCCGGGGAGCTGTTTTTT
cdr3_aa: CASSEMGAPGELFF
clone_size: -
v_call: TRBV2
d_call: -
j_call: TRBJ2-2

cdr3_nt: TGTGCCAGCAGTGGGCCAGGGGGACCAGATACGCAGTATTTT
cdr3_aa: CASSGPGGPDTQYF
clone_size: many
v_call: TRBV2
d_call: TRBD1
j_call: TRBJ2-3

cdr3_nt: TGTGCCATCAGTGACCTCACCGGGACAGGGGGCTCCTACGAGCAGTACTTC
cdr3_aa: CAISDLTGTGGSYEQYF
clone_size: many
v_call: TRBV10-3
d_call: TRBD1
j_call: TRBJ2-7

cdr3_nt: TGTGCCAGCAGCCTACAGGGGCGCACGGGGGAGCAGTTCTTC
cdr3_aa: CASSLQGRTGEQFF
clone_size: many
v_call: TRBV12-3/TRBV12-4
d_call: TRBD1
j_call: TRBJ2-1

cdr3_nt: TGTGCCAGCAGCTACTACTCGGGCTCCCCCTACGAGCAGTACTTC
cdr3_aa: CASSYYSGSPYEQYF
clone_size: -
v_call: TRBV7-2
d_call: -
j_call: TRBJ2-7

cdr3_nt: TGTGCCAGCAGCTCTAGCGGGGACCCCACAGATACGCAGTATTTT
cdr3_aa: CASSSSGDPTDTQYF
clone_size: -
v_call: TRBV5-5
d_call: TRBD2
j_call: TRBJ2-3

cdr3_nt: TGCAGCGTCGGGACAGGCAATCAGCCCCAGCATTTT
cdr3_aa: CSVGTGNQPQHF
clone_size: many
v_call: TRBV29-1
d_call: TRBD1
j_call: TRBJ1-5

cdr3_nt: TGTGCCACCAGCAGAGATTGGGCACAGGGCCCCCAAGAGACCCAGTACTTC
cdr3_aa: CATSRDWAQGPQETQYF
clone_size: many
v_call: TRBV15
d_call: -
j_call: TRBJ2-5

cdr3_nt: TGTGCCAGCAGTGTCGGGGGGGCCGCCAAAAACATTCAGTACTTC
cdr3_aa: CASSVGGAAKNIQYF
clone_size: many
v_call: TRBV12-3/TRBV12-4
d_call: TRBD2
j_call: TRBJ2-4

cdr3_nt: TGTGCCAGCAGCCCGATCACCAATGAGCAGTTCTTC
cdr3_aa: CASSPITNEQFF
clone_size: many
v_call: TRBV12-3/TRBV12-4
d_call: -
j_call: TRBJ2-1

cdr3_nt: TGTGCCAGCAGTACCGCGGGACAGCAAAATCAGCCCCAGCATTTT
cdr3_aa: CASSTAGQQNQPQHF
clone_size: many
v_call: TRBV28
d_call: TRBD1
j_call: TRBJ1-5

cdr3_nt: TGCGCCAGCAGCTTGGAAGGGGCCTCTAGCACAGATACGCAGTATTTT
cdr3_aa: CASSLEGASSTDTQYF
clone_size: many
v_call: TRBV5-1
d_call: -
j_call: TRBJ2-3

cdr3_nt: TGCGCCAGCAGCTTAACACCCCCGGGACAGATATTGAACACTGAAGCTTTCTTT
cdr3_aa: CASSLTPPGQILNTEAFF
clone_size: many
v_call: TRBV5-1
d_call: TRBD1
j_call: TRBJ1-1

cdr3_nt: TGTGCCACCGGTTGGGGCAATGAGCAGTTCTTC
cdr3_aa: CATGWGNEQFF
clone_size: many
v_call: TRBV24-1
d_call: -
j_call: TRBJ2-1

cdr3_nt: TGTGCCAGCAGCCGGGGGGCGGAAGAGACCCAGTACTTC
cdr3_aa: CASSRGAEETQYF
clone_size: many
v_call: TRBV7-9
d_call: -
j_call: TRBJ2-5

cdr3_nt: TGTGCCAGCAGTGACCGAGGTGGGGGCTGGGGGGAGCAGTACTTC
cdr3_aa: CASSDRGGGWGEQYF
clone_size: few
v_call: TRBV2
d_call: -
j_call: TRBJ2-7

cdr3_nt: TGCAGCGTTGCGATGATGCCGGCTAGACAGGGCTCCTACGAGCAGTACTTC
cdr3_aa: CSVAMMPARQGSYEQYF
clone_size: many
v_call: TRBV29-1
d_call: TRBD1
j_call: TRBJ2-7

cdr3_nt: TGTGCCAGCAGCTTTGGGTTAGGACTAGCGGAGGCCGAGACCCAGTACTTC
cdr3_aa: CASSFGLGLAEAETQYF
clone_size: many
v_call: TRBV7-2
d_call: TRBD2
j_call: TRBJ2-5

cdr3_nt: TGTGCCGGCTCACCACCAAACAACAGGGAGAACAAAAACATTCAGTACTTC
cdr3_aa: CAGSPPNNRENKNIQYF
clone_size: -
v_call: TRBV18
d_call: -
j_call: TRBJ2-4

cdr3_nt: TGCAGTGCTAGAGATAAGGGGGGGGTCACTGAAGCTTTCTTT
cdr3_aa: CSARDKGGVTEAFF
clone_size: many
v_call: TRBV20-1
d_call: -
j_call: TRBJ1-1

cdr3_nt: TGCGCCAGCAGCCAAGTGACTAGTCCCCCACTCTTCCTAGCCAAAAACATTCAGTACTTC
cdr3_aa: CASSQVTSPPLFLAKNIQYF
clone_size: many
v_call: TRBV4-1
d_call: -
j_call: TRBJ2-4

cdr3_nt: TGTGCCAGCAGCCTCTCTTCCGGGCAATCACCCCTCCACTTT
cdr3_aa: CASSLSSGQSPLHF
clone_size: many
v_call: TRBV3-1
d_call: -
j_call: TRBJ1-6

cdr3_nt: TGTGCCAGCAGTTTATCATGGCCAGCGGGGGTCCAGCAGTTCTTC
cdr3_aa: CASSLSWPAGVQQFF
clone_size: many
v_call: TRBV27
d_call: TRBD2
j_call: TRBJ2-1

cdr3_nt: TGTGCCAGCAGCTTAGGGGGGATTCGCAGCAATCAGCCCCAGCATTTT
cdr3_aa: CASSLGGIRSNQPQHF
clone_size: many
v_call: TRBV7-9
d_call: -
j_call: TRBJ1-5

cdr3_nt: TGTGCCAGTACCGACGGGTCAGCAACTAATGAAAAACTGTTTTTT
cdr3_aa: CASTDGSATNEKLFF
clone_size: few
v_call: TRBV19
d_call: -
j_call: TRBJ1-4

cdr3_nt: TGTGCCAGCAGTACAGGGGGGATTCAAGAGACCCAGTACTTC
cdr3_aa: CASSTGGIQETQYF
clone_size: many
v_call: TRBV28
d_call: TRBD1
j_call: TRBJ2-5

cdr3_nt: TGCAGCGTTGAAGCGGTAGAAGTCCGACCGGGTGGCTACACCTTC
cdr3_aa: CSVEAVEVRPGGYTF
clone_size: many
v_call: TRBV29-1
d_call: -
j_call: TRBJ1-2

cdr3_nt: TGCAGCGTAGATACAGGGGGCTTATATGGCTACACCTTC
cdr3_aa: CSVDTGGLYGYTF
clone_size: many
v_call: TRBV29-1
d_call: TRBD1
j_call: TRBJ1-2

cdr3_nt: TGCGCCAGCAGCTTTGTGGGAGATACTAACTATGGCTACACCTTC
cdr3_aa: CASSFVGDTNYGYTF
clone_size: many
v_call: TRBV5-1
d_call: -
j_call: TRBJ1-2

cdr3_nt: TGTGCCAGCAAGGGGGGCACAGGGGGCAGCGGCACTGAAGCTTTCTTT
cdr3_aa: CASKGGTGGSGTEAFF
clone_size: many
v_call: TRBV2
d_call: TRBD1
j_call: TRBJ1-1

cdr3_nt: TGCAGCGTTGAGGTACAGCAAGAGACCCAGTACTTC
cdr3_aa: CSVEVQQETQYF
clone_size: many
v_call: TRBV29-1
d_call: -
j_call: TRBJ2-5

cdr3_nt: TGTGCCATCAGTGCCTCGAGGAACGGTAACTATGGCTACACCTTC
cdr3_aa: CAISASRNGNYGYTF
clone_size: many
v_call: TRBV10-3
d_call: -
j_call: TRBJ1-2

cdr3_nt: TGTGCCAGCAGCTTGGACGGGGAAAAACTGTTTTTT
cdr3_aa: CASSLDGEKLFF
clone_size: many
v_call: TRBV7-3
d_call: -
j_call: TRBJ1-4

cdr3_nt: TGTGCCATCAGTGAGGACAAAGGGGTACCTCAGCCCCAGCATTTT
cdr3_aa: CAISEDKGVPQPQHF
clone_size: many
v_call: TRBV10-3
d_call: -
j_call: TRBJ1-5

cdr3_nt: TGTGCCAGCAGGTTACAGGACCTCTCTGGGGCCAACGTCCTGACTTTC
cdr3_aa: CASRLQDLSGANVLTF
clone_size: many
v_call: TRBV7-2
d_call: -
j_call: TRBJ2-6

cdr3_nt: TGCGCCAGCAGCCGAGGACTAGCGGGGGCAGAAGAGACCCAGTACTTC
cdr3_aa: CASSRGLAGAEETQYF
clone_size: -
v_call: TRBV4-1
d_call: TRBD2
j_call: TRBJ2-5

cdr3_nt: TGCGCCAGCAGCCACCACGGACAGGGACTGTTTTTT
cdr3_aa: CASSHHGQGLFF
clone_size: many
v_call: TRBV4-1
d_call: TRBD1
j_call: TRBJ1-4

cdr3_nt: TGTGCCAGCAGCTTATTACTTCTGGGGCCGCGCCATGCAACTAATGAAAAACTGTTTTTT
cdr3_aa: CASSLLLLGPRHATNEKLFF
clone_size: many
v_call: TRBV7-6
d_call: -
j_call: TRBJ1-4